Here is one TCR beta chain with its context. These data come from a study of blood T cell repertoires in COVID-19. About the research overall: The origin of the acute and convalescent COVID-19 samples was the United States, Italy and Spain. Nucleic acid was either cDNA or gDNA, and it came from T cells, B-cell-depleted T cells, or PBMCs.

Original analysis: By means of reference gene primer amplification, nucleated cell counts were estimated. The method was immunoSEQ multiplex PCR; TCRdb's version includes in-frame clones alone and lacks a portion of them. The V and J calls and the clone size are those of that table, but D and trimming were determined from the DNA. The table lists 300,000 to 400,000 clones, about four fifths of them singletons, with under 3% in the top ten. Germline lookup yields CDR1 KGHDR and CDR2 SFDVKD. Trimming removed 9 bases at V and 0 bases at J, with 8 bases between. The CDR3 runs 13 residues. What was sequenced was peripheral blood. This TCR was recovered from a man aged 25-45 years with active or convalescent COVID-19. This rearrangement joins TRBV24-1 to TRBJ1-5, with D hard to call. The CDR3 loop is CATSRYSNQPQHF. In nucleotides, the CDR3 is TGTGCCACCTCCAGGTATAGCAATCAGCCCCAGCATTTT.